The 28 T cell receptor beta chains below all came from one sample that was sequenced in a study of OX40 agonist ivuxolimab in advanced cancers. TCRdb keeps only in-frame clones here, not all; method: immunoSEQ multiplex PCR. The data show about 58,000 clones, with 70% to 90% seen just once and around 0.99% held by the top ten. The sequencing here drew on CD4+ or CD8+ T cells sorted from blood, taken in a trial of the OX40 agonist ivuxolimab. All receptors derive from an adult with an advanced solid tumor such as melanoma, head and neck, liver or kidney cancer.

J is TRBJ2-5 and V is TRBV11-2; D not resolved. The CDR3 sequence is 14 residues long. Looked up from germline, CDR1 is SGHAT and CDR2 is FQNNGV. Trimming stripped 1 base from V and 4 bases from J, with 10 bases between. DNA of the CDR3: TGTGCCAGCAGCTTAGCCGGGTCTCGAGAGACCCAGTACTTC. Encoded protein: CASSLAGSRETQYF.

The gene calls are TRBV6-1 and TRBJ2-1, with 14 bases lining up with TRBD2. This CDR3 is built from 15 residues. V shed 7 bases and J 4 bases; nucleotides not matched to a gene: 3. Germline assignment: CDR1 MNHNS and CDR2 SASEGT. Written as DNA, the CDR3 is TGTGCCAGCATGGGGACTAGCGGGGGATACAATGAGCAGTTCTTC. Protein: CASMGTSGGYNEQFF.

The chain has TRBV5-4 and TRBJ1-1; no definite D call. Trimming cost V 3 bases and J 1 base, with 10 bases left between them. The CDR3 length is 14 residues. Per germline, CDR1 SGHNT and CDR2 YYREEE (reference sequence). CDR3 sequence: CASSSERKNTEAFF. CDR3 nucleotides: TGTGCCAGCAGCTCCGAAAGAAAGAACACTGAAGCTTTCTTT.

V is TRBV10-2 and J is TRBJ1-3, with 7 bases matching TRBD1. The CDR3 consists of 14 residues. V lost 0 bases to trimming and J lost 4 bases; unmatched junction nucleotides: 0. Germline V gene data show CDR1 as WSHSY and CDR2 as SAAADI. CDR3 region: CASSESGGGNTIYF. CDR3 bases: TGCGCCAGCAGTGAGTCAGGGGGCGGAAACACCATATATTTT.

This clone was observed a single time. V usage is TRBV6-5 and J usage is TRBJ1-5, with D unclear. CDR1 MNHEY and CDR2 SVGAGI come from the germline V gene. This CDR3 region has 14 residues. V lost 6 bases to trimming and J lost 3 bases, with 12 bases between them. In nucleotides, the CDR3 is TGTGCCAGCAGGGCGGACGGCAACAATCAGCCCCAGCATTTT. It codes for CASRADGNNQPQHF.

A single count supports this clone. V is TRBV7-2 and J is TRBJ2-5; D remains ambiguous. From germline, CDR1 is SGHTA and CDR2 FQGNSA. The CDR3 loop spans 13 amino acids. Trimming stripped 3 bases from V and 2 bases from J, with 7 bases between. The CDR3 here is CASSLGSQETQYF. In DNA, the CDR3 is TGTGCCAGCAGCTTGGGGTCTCAAGAGACCCAGTACTTC.

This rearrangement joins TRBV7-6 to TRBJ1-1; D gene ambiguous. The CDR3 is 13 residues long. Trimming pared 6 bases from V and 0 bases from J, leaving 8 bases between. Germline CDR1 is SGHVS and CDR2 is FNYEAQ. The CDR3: CASSSLVNTEAFF. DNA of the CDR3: TGTGCCAGCAGTTCACTCGTGAACACTGAAGCTTTCTTT. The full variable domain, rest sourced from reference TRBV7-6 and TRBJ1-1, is GAGVSQSPRYKVTKRGQDVALRCDPISGHVSLYWYRQALGQGPEFLTYFNYEAQQDKSGLPNDRFSAERPEGSISTLTIQRTEQRDSAMYRCASSSLVNTEAFFGQGTRLTVV.

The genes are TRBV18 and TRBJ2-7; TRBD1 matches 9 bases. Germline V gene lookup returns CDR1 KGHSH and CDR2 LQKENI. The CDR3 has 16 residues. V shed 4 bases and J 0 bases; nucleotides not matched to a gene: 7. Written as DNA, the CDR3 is TGTGCCAGCTCACTTTACGGGACAGGGAGCTCCTACGAGCAGTACTTC. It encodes CASSLYGTGSSYEQYF.

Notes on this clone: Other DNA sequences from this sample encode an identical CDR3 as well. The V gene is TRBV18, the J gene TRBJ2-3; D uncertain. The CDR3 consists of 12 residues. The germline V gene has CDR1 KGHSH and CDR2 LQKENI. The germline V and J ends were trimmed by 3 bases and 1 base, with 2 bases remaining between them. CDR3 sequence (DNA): TGTGCCAGCTCACCGCGCACAGATACGCAGTATTTT. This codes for CASSPRTDTQYF.

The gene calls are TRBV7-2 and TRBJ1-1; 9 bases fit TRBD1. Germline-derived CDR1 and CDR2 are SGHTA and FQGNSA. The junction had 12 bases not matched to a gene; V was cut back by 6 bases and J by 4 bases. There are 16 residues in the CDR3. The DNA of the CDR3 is TGTGCCAGCAGATCGTCCGGGACAGGGAAGACCACTGAAGCTTTCTTT. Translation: CASRSSGTGKTTEAFF.

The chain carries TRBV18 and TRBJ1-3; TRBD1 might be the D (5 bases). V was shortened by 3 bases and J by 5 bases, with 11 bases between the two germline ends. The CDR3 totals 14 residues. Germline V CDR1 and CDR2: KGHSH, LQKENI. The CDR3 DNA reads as TGTGCCAGCTCACCGGGGGGAGCGAGAAACACCATATATTTT. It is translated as CASSPGGARNTIYF.

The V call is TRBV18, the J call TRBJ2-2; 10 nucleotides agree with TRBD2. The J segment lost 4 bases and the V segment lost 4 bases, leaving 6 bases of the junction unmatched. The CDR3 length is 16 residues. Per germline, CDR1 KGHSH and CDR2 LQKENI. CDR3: CASSQLAGPSTGELFF. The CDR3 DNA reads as TGTGCCAGCTCACAACTAGCGGGGCCGTCCACCGGGGAGCTGTTTTTT.

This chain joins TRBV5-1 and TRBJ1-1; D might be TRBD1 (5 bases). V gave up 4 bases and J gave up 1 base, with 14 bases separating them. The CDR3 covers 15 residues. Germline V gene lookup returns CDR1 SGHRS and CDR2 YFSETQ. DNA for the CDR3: TGCGCCAGCAGCGATCAAGGAGGGGCGAACACTGAAGCTTTCTTT. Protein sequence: CASSDQGGANTEAFF. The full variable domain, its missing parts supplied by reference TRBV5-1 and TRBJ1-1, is KAGVTQTPRYLIKTRGQQVTLSCSPISGHRSVSWYQQTPGQGLQFLFEYFSETQRNKGNFPGRFSGRQFSNSRSEMNVSTLELGDSALYLCASSDQGGANTEAFFGQGTRLTVV.

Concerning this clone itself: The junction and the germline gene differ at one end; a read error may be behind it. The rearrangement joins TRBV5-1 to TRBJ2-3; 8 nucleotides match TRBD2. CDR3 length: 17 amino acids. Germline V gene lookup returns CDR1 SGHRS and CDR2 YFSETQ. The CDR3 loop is CATSPRVGGGRADTQYF. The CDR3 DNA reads TGCGCCACCAGCCCCCGGGTCGGGGGGGGCCGCGCAGATACGCAGTATTTT.

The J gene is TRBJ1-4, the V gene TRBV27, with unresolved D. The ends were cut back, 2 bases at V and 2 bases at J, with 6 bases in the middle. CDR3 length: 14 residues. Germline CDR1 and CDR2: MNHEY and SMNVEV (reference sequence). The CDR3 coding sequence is TGTGCCAGCAGTTTAGGTGCGACTAATGAAAAACTGTTTTTT. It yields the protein CASSLGATNEKLFF.

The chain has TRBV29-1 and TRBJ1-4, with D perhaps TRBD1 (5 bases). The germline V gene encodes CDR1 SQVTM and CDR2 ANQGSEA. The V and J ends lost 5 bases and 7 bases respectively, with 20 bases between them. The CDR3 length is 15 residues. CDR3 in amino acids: CSVTISGGVPEKLFF. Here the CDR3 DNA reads TGCAGCGTTACCATCTCGGGAGGGGTTCCTGAAAAACTGTTTTTT.

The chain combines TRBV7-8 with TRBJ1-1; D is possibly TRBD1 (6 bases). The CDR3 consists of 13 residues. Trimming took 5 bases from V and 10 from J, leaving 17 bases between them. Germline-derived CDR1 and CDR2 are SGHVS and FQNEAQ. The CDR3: CASSPQTGTGAFF. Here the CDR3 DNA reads TGTGCCAGCAGCCCCCAGACAGGTACGGGAGCTTTCTTT. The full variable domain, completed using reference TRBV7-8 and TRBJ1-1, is GAGVSQSPRYKVAKRGQDVALRCDPISGHVSLFWYQQALGQGPEFLTYFQNEAQLDKSGLPSDRFFAERPEGSVSTLKIQRTQQEDSAVYLCASSPQTGTGAFFGQGTRLTVV.

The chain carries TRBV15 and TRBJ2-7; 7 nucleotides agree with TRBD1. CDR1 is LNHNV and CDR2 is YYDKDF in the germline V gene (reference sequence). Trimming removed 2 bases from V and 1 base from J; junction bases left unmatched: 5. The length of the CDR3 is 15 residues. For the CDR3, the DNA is TGTGCCACCAGCAGAAGGACAGGCGAATCCTACGAGCAGTACTTC. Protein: CATSRRTGESYEQYF.

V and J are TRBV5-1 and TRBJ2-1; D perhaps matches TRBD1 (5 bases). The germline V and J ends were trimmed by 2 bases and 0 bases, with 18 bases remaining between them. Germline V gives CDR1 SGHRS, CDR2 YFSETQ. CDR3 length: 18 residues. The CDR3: CASSFGRANRDSYNEQFF. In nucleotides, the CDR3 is TGCGCCAGCAGCTTTGGCAGGGCTAACCGCGACTCCTACAATGAGCAGTTCTTC.

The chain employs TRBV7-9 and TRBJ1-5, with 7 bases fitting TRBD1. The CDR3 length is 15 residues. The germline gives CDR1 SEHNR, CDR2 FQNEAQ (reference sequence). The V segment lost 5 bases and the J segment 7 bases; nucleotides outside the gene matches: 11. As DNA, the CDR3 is TGTGCCAGCAGCGTAGGGACAGTCCGTGGGCAGCCCCAGCATTTT. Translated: CASSVGTVRGQPQHF.

The DNA of the CDR3 is TGTGCCAGCAGTCCTCGTCGTCCTCGACACGGGGGTCGCACTGAAGCTTTCTTT. This codes for CASSPRRPRHGGRTEAFF. This chain connects TRBV27 to TRBJ1-1; perhaps TRBD1 as D (5 bases). The CDR3 covers 18 residues. The germline V gene has CDR1 MNHEY and CDR2 SMNVEV (reference sequence). V lost 5 bases and J 4 bases, leaving 26 bases between the germline ends.

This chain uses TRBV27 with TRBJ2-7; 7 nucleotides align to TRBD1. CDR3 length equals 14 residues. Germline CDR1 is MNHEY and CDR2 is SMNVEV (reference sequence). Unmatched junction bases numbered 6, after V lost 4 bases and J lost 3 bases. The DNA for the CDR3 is TGTGCCAGCAGTTCCCGGACAGGCCACTACGAGCAGTACTTC. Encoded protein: CASSSRTGHYEQYF.

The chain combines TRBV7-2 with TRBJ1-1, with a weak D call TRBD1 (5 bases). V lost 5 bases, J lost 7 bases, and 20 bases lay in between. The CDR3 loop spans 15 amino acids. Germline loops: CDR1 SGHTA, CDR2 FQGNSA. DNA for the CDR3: TGTGCCAGCAGCCCCCCCCTGGTACAGGTTAATGAAGCTTTCTTT. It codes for CASSPPLVQVNEAFF.

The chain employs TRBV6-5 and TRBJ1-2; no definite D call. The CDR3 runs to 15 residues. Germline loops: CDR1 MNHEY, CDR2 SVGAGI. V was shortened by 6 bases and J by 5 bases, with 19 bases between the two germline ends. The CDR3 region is CASSPGGLLGYGYTF. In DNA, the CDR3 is TGTGCCAGCAGCCCCGGTGGACTCCTTGGGTATGGCTACACCTTC.

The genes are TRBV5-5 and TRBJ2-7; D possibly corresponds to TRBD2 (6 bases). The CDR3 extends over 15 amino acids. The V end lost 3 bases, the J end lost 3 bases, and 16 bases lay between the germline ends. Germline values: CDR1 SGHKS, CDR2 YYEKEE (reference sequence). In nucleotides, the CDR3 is TGTGCCAGCAGCTGGATCGGGGGTTCTAACTACGAGCAGTACTTC. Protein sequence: CASSWIGGSNYEQYF.

CDR3 in DNA: TGCGCCAGCAGCCAGAGACTAGCGGGGTACAATGAGCAGTTCTTC. Protein: CASSQRLAGYNEQFF. The chain has TRBV5-1 and TRBJ2-1; 11 bases are shared with TRBD2. V shed 4 bases and J 4 bases; nucleotides not matched to a gene: 4. CDR3 length equals 15 residues. CDR1 and CDR2 from the germline V gene are SGHRS and YFSETQ. Filled out from reference TRBV5-1 and TRBJ2-1, the complete variable domain reads KAGVTQTPRYLIKTRGQQVTLSCSPISGHRSVSWYQQTPGQGLQFLFEYFSETQRNKGNFPGRFSGRQFSNSRSEMNVSTLELGDSALYLCASSQRLAGYNEQFFGPGTRLTVL.

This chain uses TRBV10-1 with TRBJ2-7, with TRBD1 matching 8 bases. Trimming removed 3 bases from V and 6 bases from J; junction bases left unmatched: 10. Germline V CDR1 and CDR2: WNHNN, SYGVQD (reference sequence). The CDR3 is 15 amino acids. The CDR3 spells CASSDDRGGGGEQYF. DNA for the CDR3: TGCGCCAGCAGTGACGACAGGGGAGGAGGTGGCGAGCAGTACTTC.

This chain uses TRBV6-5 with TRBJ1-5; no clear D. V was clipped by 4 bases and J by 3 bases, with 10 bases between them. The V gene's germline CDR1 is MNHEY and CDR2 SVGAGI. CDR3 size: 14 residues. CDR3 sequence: CASSSRQYNQPQHF. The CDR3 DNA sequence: TGTGCCAGCAGTTCTCGGCAGTACAATCAGCCCCAGCATTTT.